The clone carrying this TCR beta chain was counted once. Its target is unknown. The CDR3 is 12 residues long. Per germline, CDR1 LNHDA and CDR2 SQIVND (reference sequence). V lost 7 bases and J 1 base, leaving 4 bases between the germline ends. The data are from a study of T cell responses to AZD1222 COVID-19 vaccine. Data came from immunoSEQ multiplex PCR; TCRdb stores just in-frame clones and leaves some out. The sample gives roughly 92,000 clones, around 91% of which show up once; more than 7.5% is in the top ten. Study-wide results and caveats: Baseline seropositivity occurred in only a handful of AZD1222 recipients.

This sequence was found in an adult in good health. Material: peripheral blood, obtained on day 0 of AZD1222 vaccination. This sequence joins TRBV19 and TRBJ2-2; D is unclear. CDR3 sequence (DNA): TGTGCCAGTAATCTGAACACCGGGGAGCTGTTTTTT. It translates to CASNLNTGELFF.